What follows are 2 T cell receptor beta chains derived from one specimen sequenced in a study of blood T cell repertoires in COVID-19. The data were produced by immunoSEQ multiplex PCR, yet TCRdb's version contains in-frame clones alone and is incomplete. The repertoire has about 74,000 clones, around 90% of them found once; the top ten carry 1.3% to 1.5%. Sequences were obtained from peripheral blood. Receptors were obtained from a man between 50 and 59 years old with acute or convalescent COVID-19.

For the CDR3, the DNA is TGCGCCAGCAGCTTGACGGGGGGGTTGACAGATACGCAGTATTTT. Translation: CASSLTGGLTDTQYF. This sequence joins TRBV5-1 and TRBJ2-3, with TRBD2 identical over 8 bases. Germline V gives CDR1 SGHRS, CDR2 YFSETQ. CDR3 length equals 15 residues. V lost 1 base to trimming and J lost 3 bases; unmatched junction nucleotides: 4.

The chain has TRBV29-1 and TRBJ1-1; maybe TRBD1 (5 bases). Germline V gene lookup returns CDR1 SQVTM and CDR2 ANQGSEA. The CDR3 sequence is 12 residues long. V lost 4 bases and J 0 bases, leaving 6 bases between the germline ends. The CDR3 reads CSVGTLNTEAFF. CDR3 nucleotide sequence: TGCAGCGTTGGGACACTGAACACTGAAGCTTTCTTT.